Below, one T cell receptor (beta chain) is given with its context. Measured with immunoSEQ multiplex PCR; TCRdb has only the in-frame clones, and not every one. The data contain a few hundred thousand clones, around 80% of them singletons. The source of the sample is a study of blood T cell repertoires in COVID-19. V dropped 7 bases and J dropped 0 bases, with 5 bases sitting between them. The CDR3 has 13 amino acids. Germline V gives CDR1 SGHRS, CDR2 YFSETQ. Material for sequencing was peripheral blood. The TCR comes from a woman older than 75 with COVID-19, enrolled during active disease. The chain joins TRBV5-1 to TRBJ1-6, with unresolved D. The CDR3 spells CASGSSYNSPLHF. The CDR3 DNA sequence: TGCGCCAGCGGGAGCTCCTATAATTCACCCCTCCACTTT.